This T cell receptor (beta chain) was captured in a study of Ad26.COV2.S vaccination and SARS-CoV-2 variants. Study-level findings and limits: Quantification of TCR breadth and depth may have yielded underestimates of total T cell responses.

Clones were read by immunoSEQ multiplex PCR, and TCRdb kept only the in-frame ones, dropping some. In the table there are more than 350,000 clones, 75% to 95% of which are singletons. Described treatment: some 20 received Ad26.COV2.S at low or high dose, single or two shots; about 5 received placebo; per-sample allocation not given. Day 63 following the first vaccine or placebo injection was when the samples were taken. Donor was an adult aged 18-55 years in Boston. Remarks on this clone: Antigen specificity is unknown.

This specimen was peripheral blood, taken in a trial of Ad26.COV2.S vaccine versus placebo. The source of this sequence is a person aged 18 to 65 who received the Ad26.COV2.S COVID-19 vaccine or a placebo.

Written as DNA, the CDR3 is TGTGCCAGCAGCCAAGATCGCCGGATCTACGAGCAGTACTTC. Protein sequence: CASSQDRRIYEQYF. The genes are TRBV3-1 (or the pseudogene TRBV3-2) and TRBJ2-7; no clear D gene. Trimming removed 0 bases at V and 3 bases at J, with 9 bases between. CDR1 and CDR2 (germline): LGHDT, YNNKEL (reference sequence). The length of the CDR3 is 14 residues.